This TCR beta chain is from a study of cytomegalovirus exposure and HLA in healthy donors. Study at large: Earlier sequencing of around 190 million T cells yielded under 120 million unique TCR beta sequences. There were 70 million to 95 million unique TCRs (from HLA-typed donors) in an early data release. Study observations and caveats: In a later analysis, HLA-associated TCR beta chains were more clonally expanded than equally common others. HLA alleles showed associations with fewer than 20,000 TCR beta sequences in a later analysis, at a 0.05 false discovery rate.

Concerning this clone itself: What it binds is unknown.

CDR1 and CDR2 (germline): SGHKS, YYEKEE (reference sequence). Germline trimming cut 4 bases from V and 8 bases from J; bases unmatched to any gene: 12. This CDR3 spans 15 amino acids. PCR was performed using 60 Vbeta and 13 Jbeta primers. Only in-frame clones appear in the TCRdb table, and some are missing; sequencing was by immunoSEQ multiplex PCR. The sample consists of 95,000 to 150,000 clones, 80% to 85% of them appearing once. Sequenced material: PBMCs. The chain carries TRBV5-5 and TRBJ1-2; 9 positions match TRBD1. The clonotype was recovered from a man aged 25 to 40 in good health and CMV-seronegative. CDR3 region: CASSRRDRVEEGYTF. CDR3 in DNA: TGTGCCAGCAGCCGCCGGGACAGGGTCGAGGAAGGCTACACCTTC.